Shown below are 7 T cell receptor beta chains from a single sample sequenced in a study of blood T cell repertoires in COVID-19 (dated by TCRdb to the early 2020s). The method behind the library was the immunoSEQ multiplex PCR assay. TCRdb took this table from immuneACCESS and kept in-frame rearrangements with V and J called. Such tables lack part of the clones; where checked against another copy, unresolved V genes explain under half of the gap, and the rest is unexplained. For this sample the table gives approximately 190,000 clones, of which around 90% were detected only once. The ten largest clones add up to 0.53% of the sample. Material: peripheral blood. These receptors came from a man aged 50 to 60 with acute or convalescent COVID-19.

The genes are TRBV24-1 and TRBJ2-1; 8 bases are shared with TRBD2. The CDR3 has 16 residues. The junction had 7 bases not matched to a gene; V was cut back by 1 base and J by 6 bases. The V gene's germline CDR1 is KGHDR and CDR2 SFDVKD. The CDR3 DNA sequence: TGTGCCACCAGTGATTTCGGGGGGGCATCCCGCAATGAGCAGTTCTTC. Amino acid sequence: CATSDFGGASRNEQFF.

V and J are TRBV9 and TRBJ1-3; D not certain. V was pared by 0 bases and J by 0 bases, with 13 bases between. There are 17 residues in the CDR3. From germline, CDR1 is SGDLS and CDR2 YYNGEE. The CDR3 coding sequence is TGTGCCAGCAGCGTAGCGGGGTCGGGTCTCTCTGGAAACACCATATATTTT. Its protein product is CASSVAGSGLSGNTIYF.

This clone has just one count. This chain links TRBV28 with TRBJ1-5, with a weak D call TRBD1 (6 bases). CDR3 length equals 13 residues. Trimming removed 8 bases at V and 3 bases at J, with 11 bases between. CDR1 and CDR2 from the germline V gene are MDHEN and SYDVKM. CDR3 in amino acids: CASFQGYNQPQHF. DNA of the CDR3: TGTGCCAGCTTTCAGGGGTACAATCAGCCCCAGCATTTT.

The chain employs TRBV20-1 and TRBJ1-5; the match to TRBD1 covers 9 bases. From germline, CDR1 is DFQATT and CDR2 SNEGSKA (reference sequence). Losses at the gene ends were 4 bases for V and 3 bases for J; bases not matched to a gene: 4. The CDR3 extends over 14 amino acids. DNA of the CDR3: TGCAGTGCTACTGACAGGGGGACCAATCAGCCCCAGCATTTT. Protein product: CSATDRGTNQPQHF.

This chain connects TRBV6-1 to TRBJ1-5; TRBD1 matches 10 bases. The CDR3 sequence is 16 residues long. Germline V gene sequence: CDR1 MNHNS, CDR2 SASEGT. V lost 3 bases, J lost 6 bases, and 8 bases stayed unmatched. This CDR3 reads CASSDRRDRGIQPQHF. CDR3 DNA sequence: TGTGCCAGCAGTGATCGGCGGGACAGGGGTATTCAGCCCCAGCATTTT.

This clone was found once. The V and J genes are TRBV6-6 and TRBJ1-5, with TRBD1 matching over 8 bases. The germline CDR1 and CDR2 sequences are MNHNY and SVGAGI (reference sequence). The CDR3 has 20 residues. V lost 6 bases to trimming and J lost 0 bases; unmatched junction nucleotides: 19. The CDR3 here is CASSRDRPGEGTYSNQPQHF. Here the CDR3 DNA reads TGTGCCAGCAGCCGGGACAGGCCGGGAGAGGGGACTTATAGCAATCAGCCCCAGCATTTT.

J is TRBJ2-3 and V is TRBV10-3, with D hard to call. V was clipped by 2 bases and J by 1 base, with 7 bases between them. The CDR3 covers 14 residues. Germline CDR1 is ENHRY and CDR2 is SYGVKD. The CDR3: CAISEEQGTDTQYF. For the CDR3, the DNA is TGTGCCATCAGTGAGGAGCAGGGCACAGATACGCAGTATTTT.